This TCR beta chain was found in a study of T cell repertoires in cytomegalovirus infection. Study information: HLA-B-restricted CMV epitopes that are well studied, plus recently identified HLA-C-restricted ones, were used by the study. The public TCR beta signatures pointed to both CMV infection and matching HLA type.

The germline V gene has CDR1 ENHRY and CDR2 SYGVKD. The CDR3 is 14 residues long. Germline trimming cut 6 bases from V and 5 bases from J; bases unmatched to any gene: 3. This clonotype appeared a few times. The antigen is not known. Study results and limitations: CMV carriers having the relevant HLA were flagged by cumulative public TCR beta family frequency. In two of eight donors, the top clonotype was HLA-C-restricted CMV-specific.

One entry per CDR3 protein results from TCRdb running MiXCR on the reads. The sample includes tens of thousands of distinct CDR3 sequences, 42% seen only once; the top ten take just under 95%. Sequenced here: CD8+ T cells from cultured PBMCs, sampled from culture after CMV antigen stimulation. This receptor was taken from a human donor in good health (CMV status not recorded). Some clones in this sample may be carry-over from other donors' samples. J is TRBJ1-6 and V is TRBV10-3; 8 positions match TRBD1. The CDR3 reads CAIRGQANNSPLHF. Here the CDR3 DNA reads TGTGCCATCAGGGGACAGGCGAATAATTCACCCCTCCACTTT.